This T cell receptor (beta chain) was documented in a study of shared clonotypes between healthy human individuals. The healthy adult donors were HIV-negative and reported no recent acute infections or vaccinations. CD45RA+ naive and CD45RA-negative memory subsets were separated from CD4+ cells. This table comes from immunoSEQ multiplex PCR, and its TCRdb copy is limited to in-frame clones, with some not included. The sample shows more than 1,200,000 clones, 98% of them seen only once. The CDR3 consists of 15 residues. Germline V lookup: CDR1 SGDLS, CDR2 YYNGEE. V trimming: 1 base; J trimming: 9 bases; junction bases outside the gene matches: 9.

This chain uses TRBV9 with TRBJ2-1, with 8 bases that match TRBD2. Sequenced material: naive CD4+ T cells sorted from blood. Subset here: CD45RA+ positively selected. This TCR derives from a man under 40 in good health. CDR3 nucleotide sequence: TGTGCCAGCAGCGTATTAGCGGGGCTTGAGGCTGAGCAGTTCTTC. This encodes CASSVLAGLEAEQFF.